The rows below give T cell receptor beta chains drawn from one sample of a study of T-cell memory formation after mild COVID-19. TCRdb itself ran the 5' RACE reads through MiXCR, one entry per CDR3 protein. The sample holds hundreds of thousands of distinct CDR3 sequences; approximately 19% are singletons and the top ten take more than 20%. The sample comprised PBMCs or a T cell subset sorted from them (not recorded which). The receptors were gathered from a man younger than 30 who had mild COVID-19 (a few samples of this study predate the infection). Cell type and time point are not known. Each CDR3 is given with its conserved first and last residue. The order of the fields is V gene, clone size, D gene, J gene, CDR3 DNA, CDR3 protein. A D gene is named only where the DNA matches it firmly. Not all rows give a size; the values are once, few, many and, for expanded clones, a class.

TRBV28	-	-	TRBJ2-3	TGTGCCAGCAGCCCTCGCCAGGGCGGAATAAGGGATACGCAGTATTTT	CASSPRQGGIRDTQYF
TRBV11-3	few	TRBD1	TRBJ1-3	TGTGCCAGCAGGCGAGGGGGCGCGGTTGGAAACACCATATATTTT	CASRRGGAVGNTIYF
TRBV20-1	-	-	TRBJ2-2	TGCAGTGCCGCCGGGACAACTAACACCGGGGAGCTGATTTTT	CSAAGTTNTGELIF
TRBV7-2	-	-	TRBJ2-2	TGTGCCAGCAGCTTAGCGGTTAACACCGGGGAGCTGTTTTTT	CASSLAVNTGELFF
TRBV14	few	TRBD2	TRBJ2-1	TGTGCCAGCAGCCAGAGCGGGGGGGCCCTTGATGAGCAGTTCTTC	CASSQSGGALDEQFF
TRBV28	-	TRBD2	TRBJ2-3	TGTGCCAGCAGTCCCCCGGGACTAGCGATAGATACGCAGTATTTT	CASSPPGLAIDTQYF
TRBV2	few	TRBD2	TRBJ2-3	TGTGCCAGCATGACTAGCGGCACAGATACGCAGTATTTT	CASMTSGTDTQYF
TRBV7-9	few	-	TRBJ2-2	TGTGCCAGCAGCAACATCAAGGGACTCACCGGGGAGCTGTTTTTT	CASSNIKGLTGELFF
TRBV7-9	many	-	TRBJ2-3	TGTGCCAGCAGCTTGAAAGATACGCAGTATTTT	CASSLKDTQYF
TRBV6-5	few	TRBD2	TRBJ2-5	TGTGCCAGCAGTCTAGCGGGGGGGCCGCGAGAGACCCAGTACTTC	CASSLAGGPRETQYF
TRBV5-1	-	TRBD1	TRBJ1-2	TGCGCCAGCAGCTGGGGGACAGGAGACTACACCTTC	CASSWGTGDYTF
TRBV20-1	-	TRBD1	TRBJ2-7	TGCAGTGCGCCCAACTCTGGGACAGGGGGCTACGAGCAGTACTTC	CSAPNSGTGGYEQYF
TRBV6-6	few	TRBD1	TRBJ2-2	TGTGCCAGCAGTCGCCGGGACAGGAACACCGGGGAGCTGTTTTTT	CASSRRDRNTGELFF
TRBV7-2	-	-	TRBJ1-4	TGTGCCAGCAGCTTTTTTGGTAGTCCAGGCGAAAAACTGTTTTTT	CASSFFGSPGEKLFF
TRBV5-1	-	-	TRBJ2-5	TGCGCCAGCAACCAGGGTATGTCGGAGACCCAGTACTTC	CASNQGMSETQYF
TRBV12-3/TRBV12-4	few	-	TRBJ1-2	TGTGCCAGCAGACCGGGACTACTCAATGGCTACACCTTC	CASRPGLLNGYTF
TRBV20-1	-	TRBD1	TRBJ2-7	TGCAGTGCCTGGGACAGGGTCGACTCCTACGAGCAGTACTTC	CSAWDRVDSYEQYF
TRBV5-1	few	TRBD2	TRBJ2-3	TGCGCCAGCAGCCTAATAGCGGGGGGTCGCACAGATACGCAGTATTTT	CASSLIAGGRTDTQYF
TRBV4-2	-	-	TRBJ2-5	TGTGCCAGCAGCCAGACGGGGTCGGAGGAGACCCAGTACTTC	CASSQTGSEETQYF
TRBV20-1	-	-	TRBJ1-4	TGCAGTGCTAGAGATCCCGGGGGGACTAATGAAAAACTGTTTTTT	CSARDPGGTNEKLFF
TRBV18	-	-	TRBJ2-5	TGTGCCAGCTCACCTTCAGCACAAGAGACCCAGTACTTC	CASSPSAQETQYF
TRBV7-2	few	-	TRBJ2-1	TGTGCCAGCAGCTTTTACGGGATCAACAGTGGGCAGTTCTTC	CASSFYGINSGQFF
TRBV18	-	-	TRBJ2-3	TGTGCCAGCTCACCGGCCAGAAGCACAGATACGCAGTATTTT	CASSPARSTDTQYF
TRBV2	few	-	TRBJ2-2	TGTGCCAGCAGTGAACGGGAGATCACCGGGGAGCTGTTTTTT	CASSEREITGELFF
TRBV7-2	-	-	TRBJ1-6	TGTGCCAGCAGTTGGCCCCCCGGGGTTGTTTCACCCCTCCACTTT	CASSWPPGVVSPLHF
TRBV24-1	-	-	TRBJ2-1	TGTGCCACCATGGGGAACACAGGGAGCTCCTACAATGAGCAGTTCTTC	CATMGNTGSSYNEQFF
TRBV4-2	-	-	TRBJ1-3	TGTGCCAGCAGCCCAGGACGGAACTCTGGAAACACCATATATTTT	CASSPGRNSGNTIYF
TRBV7-2	-	-	TRBJ1-2	TGTGCCAGCAGCTTAGTCACGGGGGCATCCTATGGCTACACCTTC	CASSLVTGASYGYTF
TRBV18	-	TRBD1	TRBJ2-2	TGTGCCAGCTCAACCTGGACAGGGGGACCCGGGGAGCTGTTTTTT	CASSTWTGGPGELFF
TRBV12-3/TRBV12-4	-	-	TRBJ2-5	TGTGCGTCGGCCCTCGACCGGGAGACCCAGTACTTC	CASALDRETQYF
TRBV6-2/TRBV6-3	few	-	TRBJ2-2	TGTGCCAGCAGTTACTATTCCGGCCGGAACACCGGGGAGCTGTTTTTT	CASSYYSGRNTGELFF
TRBV4-3	few	-	TRBJ1-1	TGCGCCAGCAGCCAAGCCCGCAGGGAAGAAGCTTTCTTT	CASSQARREEAFF
TRBV6-5	-	-	TRBJ1-6	TGTGCCAGCAGTTACTCGAAGTGGGCAGGGAGTAATTCACCCCTCCACTTT	CASSYSKWAGSNSPLHF